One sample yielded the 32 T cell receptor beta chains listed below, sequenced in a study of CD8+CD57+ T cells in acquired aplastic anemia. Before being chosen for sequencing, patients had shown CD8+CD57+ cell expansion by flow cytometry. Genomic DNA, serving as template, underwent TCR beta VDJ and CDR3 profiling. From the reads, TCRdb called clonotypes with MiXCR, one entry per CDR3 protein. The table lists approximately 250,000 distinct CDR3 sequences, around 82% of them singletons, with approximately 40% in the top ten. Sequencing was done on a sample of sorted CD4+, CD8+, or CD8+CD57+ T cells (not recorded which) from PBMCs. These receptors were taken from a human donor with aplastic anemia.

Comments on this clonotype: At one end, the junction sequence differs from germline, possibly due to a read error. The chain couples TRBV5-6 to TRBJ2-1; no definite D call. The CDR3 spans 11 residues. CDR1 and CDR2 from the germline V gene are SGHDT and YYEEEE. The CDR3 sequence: CASGLGKEQFF. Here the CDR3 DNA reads TGTGCCAGCGGCTTGGGAAAGGAGCAGTTCTTC.

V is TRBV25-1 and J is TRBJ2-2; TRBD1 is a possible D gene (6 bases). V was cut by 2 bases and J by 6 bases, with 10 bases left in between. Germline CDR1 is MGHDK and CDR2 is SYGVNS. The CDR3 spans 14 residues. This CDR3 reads CASSEVAGAGELFF. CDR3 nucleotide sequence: TGTGCCAGCAGTGAAGTGGCAGGGGCCGGGGAGCTGTTTTTT.

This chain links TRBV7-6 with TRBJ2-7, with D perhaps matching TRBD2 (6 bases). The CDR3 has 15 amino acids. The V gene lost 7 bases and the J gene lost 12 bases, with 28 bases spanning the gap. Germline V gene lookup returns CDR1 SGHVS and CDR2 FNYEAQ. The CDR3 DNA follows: TGTGCCAGCACCCTCCCGACGAGGGACTCCGTTTCGGGGTACTTC. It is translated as CASTLPTRDSVSGYF.

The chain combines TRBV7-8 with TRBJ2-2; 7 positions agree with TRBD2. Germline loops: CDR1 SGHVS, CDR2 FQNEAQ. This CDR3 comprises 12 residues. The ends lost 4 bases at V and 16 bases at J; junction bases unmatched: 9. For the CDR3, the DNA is TGTGCCAGCAGCTCTGGGGGGGAGGACCAGTTTTTT. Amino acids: CASSSGGEDQFF.

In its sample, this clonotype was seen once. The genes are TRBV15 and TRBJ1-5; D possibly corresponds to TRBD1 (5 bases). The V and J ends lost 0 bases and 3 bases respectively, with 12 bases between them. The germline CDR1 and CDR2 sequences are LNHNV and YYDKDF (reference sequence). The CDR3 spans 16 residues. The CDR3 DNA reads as TGTGCCACCAGCAGAGATTCATCGGGGCTCAATCAGCCCCAGCATTTT. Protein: CATSRDSSGLNQPQHF.

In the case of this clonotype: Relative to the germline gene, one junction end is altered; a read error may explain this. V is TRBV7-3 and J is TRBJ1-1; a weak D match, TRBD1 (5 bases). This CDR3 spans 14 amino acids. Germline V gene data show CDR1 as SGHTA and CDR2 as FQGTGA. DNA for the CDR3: TGTGCCACCAGCGGAGGGGAGACGAACACTGAAGAGTTTTTT. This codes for CATSGGETNTEEFF.

The CDR3 DNA reads TGCAGCGTTGAATGGGGAGACTATGGCTACACCTTC. This sequence encodes CSVEWGDYGYTF. This rearrangement joins TRBV29-1 to TRBJ1-2; D is unclear. The CDR3 totals 12 residues. Trimming took off 2 bases at V and 3 bases at J, with 7 bases between the two ends. Per the germline V gene, CDR1 is SQVTM and CDR2 is ANQGSEA.

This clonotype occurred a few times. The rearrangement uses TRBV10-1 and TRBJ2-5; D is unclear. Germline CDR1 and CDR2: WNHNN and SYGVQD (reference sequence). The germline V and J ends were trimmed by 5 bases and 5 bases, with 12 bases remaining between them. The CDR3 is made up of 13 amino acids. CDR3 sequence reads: CASSQMGWETQYF. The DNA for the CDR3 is TGCGCCAGCAGTCAAATGGGTTGGGAGACCCAGTACTTC.

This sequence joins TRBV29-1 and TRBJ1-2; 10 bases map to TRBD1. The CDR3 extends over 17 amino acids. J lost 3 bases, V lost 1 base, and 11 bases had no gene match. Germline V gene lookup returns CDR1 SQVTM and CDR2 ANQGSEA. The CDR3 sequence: CSVEGGETGGADYGYTF. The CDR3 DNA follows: TGCAGCGTTGAAGGCGGTGAGACAGGGGGCGCCGACTATGGCTACACCTTC.

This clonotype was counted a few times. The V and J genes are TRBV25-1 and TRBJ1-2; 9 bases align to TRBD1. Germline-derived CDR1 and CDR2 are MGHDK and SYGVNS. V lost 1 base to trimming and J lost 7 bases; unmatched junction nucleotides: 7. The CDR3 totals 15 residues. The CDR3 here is CASSEWGQGLGGYTF. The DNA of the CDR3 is TGTGCCAGCAGTGAATGGGGACAGGGATTGGGTGGCTACACCTTC.

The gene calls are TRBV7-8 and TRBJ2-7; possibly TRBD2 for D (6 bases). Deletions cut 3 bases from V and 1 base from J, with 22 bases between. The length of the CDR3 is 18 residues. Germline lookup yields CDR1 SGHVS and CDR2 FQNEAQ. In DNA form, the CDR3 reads TGTGCCAGCAGCTTTCCGGGAGATCCCGCTACCCATTCCTACGAGCAGTACGTC. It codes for CASSFPGDPATHSYEQYV.

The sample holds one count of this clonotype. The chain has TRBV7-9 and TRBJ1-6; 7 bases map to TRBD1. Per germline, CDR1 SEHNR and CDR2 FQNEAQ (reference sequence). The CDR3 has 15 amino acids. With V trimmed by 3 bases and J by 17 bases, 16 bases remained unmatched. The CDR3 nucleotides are TGTGCCAGCAGCTTGGGCGTGGGACAGCACTCCCCATTCCACTTT. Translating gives CASSLGVGQHSPFHF.

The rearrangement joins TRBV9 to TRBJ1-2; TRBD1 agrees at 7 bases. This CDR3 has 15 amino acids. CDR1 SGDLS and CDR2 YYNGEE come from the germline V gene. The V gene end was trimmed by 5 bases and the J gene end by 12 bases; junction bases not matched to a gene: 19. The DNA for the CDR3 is TGTGCCAGCAGTATGGCCGACAGGGCTCTTAATGAAAACACCTTC. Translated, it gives CASSMADRALNENTF.

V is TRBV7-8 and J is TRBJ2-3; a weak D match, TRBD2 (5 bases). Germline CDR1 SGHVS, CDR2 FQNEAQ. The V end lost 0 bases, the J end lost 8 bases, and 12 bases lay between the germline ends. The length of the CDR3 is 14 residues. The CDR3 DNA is TGTGCCAGCAGCTTAGCGGGAGATGGCGCTACGCAGTATTTT. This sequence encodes CASSLAGDGATQYF.

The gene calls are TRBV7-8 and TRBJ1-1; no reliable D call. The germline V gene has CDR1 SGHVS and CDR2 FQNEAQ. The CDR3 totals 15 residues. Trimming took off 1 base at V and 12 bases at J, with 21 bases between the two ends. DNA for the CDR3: TGTGCCAGCAGCTTAGATCTAGCAGCCGATACGCAGTCTTTCTTT. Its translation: CASSLDLAADTQSFF.

The CDR3 protein is CASSFHPAATALFHF. As DNA, the CDR3 is TGTGCCAGCAGCTTTCATCCAGCCGCGACAGCCCTCTTCCACTTT. The J gene is TRBJ1-6, the V gene TRBV7-8, with D maybe TRBD1 (5 bases). The germline V gene has CDR1 SGHVS and CDR2 FQNEAQ. Trimming removed 3 bases at V and 17 bases at J, with 23 bases between. The CDR3 sequence is 15 residues long.

The CDR3 loop reads CASSLAGATHEQYF. The CDR3 coding sequence is TGTGCCAGCAGCTTGGCGGGAGCGACCCACGAGCAGTACTTC. The J gene is TRBJ2-7, the V gene TRBV7-8, with 7 bases fitting TRBD2. Trimming took 3 bases from V and 5 from J; bases not matched to a gene: 7. CDR3 length: 14 residues. Germline V gives CDR1 SGHVS, CDR2 FQNEAQ.

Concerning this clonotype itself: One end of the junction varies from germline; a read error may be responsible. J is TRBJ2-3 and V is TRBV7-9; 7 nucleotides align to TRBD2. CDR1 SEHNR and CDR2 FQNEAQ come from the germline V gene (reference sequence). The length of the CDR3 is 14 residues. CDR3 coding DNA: TGTGCCAGCAGCTTTACTAGCGCAATGAGCAGGCAGTCGTTT. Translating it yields CASSFTSAMSRQSF.

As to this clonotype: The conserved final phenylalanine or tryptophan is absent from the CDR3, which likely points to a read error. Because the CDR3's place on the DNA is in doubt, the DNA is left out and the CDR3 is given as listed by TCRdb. CDR3 loop: CASGVGGGDTQQY. The chain has TRBV7-8 and TRBJ2-3; the tabulated D call, TRBD2, remains unverified against the DNA. Germline assignment: CDR1 SGHVS and CDR2 FQNEAQ. The CDR3 numbers 13 amino acids, ends counted.

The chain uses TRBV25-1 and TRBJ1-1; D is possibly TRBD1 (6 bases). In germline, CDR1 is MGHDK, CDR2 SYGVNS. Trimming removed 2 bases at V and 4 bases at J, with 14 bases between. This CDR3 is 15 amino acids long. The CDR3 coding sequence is TGTGCCAGCAGTGAACGTCACAGGGATCTCACTGAAGCTTTCTTT. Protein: CASSERHRDLTEAFF.

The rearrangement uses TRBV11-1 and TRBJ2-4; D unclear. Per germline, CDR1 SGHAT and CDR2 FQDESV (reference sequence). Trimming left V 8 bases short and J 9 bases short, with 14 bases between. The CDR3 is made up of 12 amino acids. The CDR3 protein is CASGGALTIQYF. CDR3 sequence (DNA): TGTGCCAGCGGCGGAGCTCTGACCATTCAGTACTTC.

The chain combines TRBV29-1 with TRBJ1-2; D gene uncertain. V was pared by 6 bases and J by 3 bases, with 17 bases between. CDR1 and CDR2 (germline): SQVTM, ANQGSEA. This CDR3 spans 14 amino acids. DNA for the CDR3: TGCAGCGTGAGATCCGAGGGTTTAGACTATGGCTACACCTTC. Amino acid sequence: CSVRSEGLDYGYTF.

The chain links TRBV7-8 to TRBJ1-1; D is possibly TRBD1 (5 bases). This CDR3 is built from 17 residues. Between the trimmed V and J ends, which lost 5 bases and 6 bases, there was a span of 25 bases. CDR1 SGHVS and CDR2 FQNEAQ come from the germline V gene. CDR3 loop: CASSGGEGPETHSEAFF. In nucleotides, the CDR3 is TGTGCCAGCAGCGGGGGGGAAGGTCCCGAAACGCACTCTGAAGCTTTCTTT.

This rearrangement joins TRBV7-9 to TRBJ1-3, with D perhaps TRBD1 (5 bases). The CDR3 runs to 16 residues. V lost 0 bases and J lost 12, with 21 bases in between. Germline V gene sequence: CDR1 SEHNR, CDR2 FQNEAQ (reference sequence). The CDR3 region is CASSLAGSYGANVIYF. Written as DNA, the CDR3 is TGTGCCAGCAGCTTAGCGGGTAGCTACGGGGCCAACGTCATATATTTT.

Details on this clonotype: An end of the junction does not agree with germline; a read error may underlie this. CDR3: CASGAGGTSPQYF. DNA for the CDR3: TGTGCCAGCGGCGCCGGGGGTACGTCACCCCAGTACTTT. The chain employs TRBV2 and TRBJ1-6, with D possibly TRBD1 on 5 matching bases. CDR1 and CDR2 from the germline V gene are SNHLY and FYNNEI. The CDR3 totals 13 residues. Variable domain in full (rest from reference TRBV2 and TRBJ1-6): EPEVTQTPSHQVTQMGQEVILRCVPISNHLYFYWYRQILGQKVEFLVSFYNNEISEKSEIFDDQFSVERPDGSNFTLKIRSTKLEDSAMYFCASGAGGTSPQYFGNGTRLTVT.

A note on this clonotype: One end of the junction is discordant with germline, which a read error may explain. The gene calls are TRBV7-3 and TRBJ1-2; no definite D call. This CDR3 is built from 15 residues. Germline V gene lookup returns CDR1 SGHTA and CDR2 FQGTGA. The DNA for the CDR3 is TGTGCCAGCGGCTGGGGTGGTTGGGCAAGCTATAGCTACACCTTC. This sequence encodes CASGWGGWASYSYTF.

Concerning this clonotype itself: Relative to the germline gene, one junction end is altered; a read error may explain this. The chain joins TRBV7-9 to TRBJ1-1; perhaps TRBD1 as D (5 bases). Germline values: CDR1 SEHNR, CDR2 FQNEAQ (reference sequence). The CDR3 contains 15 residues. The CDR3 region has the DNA TGTGCCAGCAGCTCAACCAGGAGAGGGGAGAGCGAAGCTCTCTTT. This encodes CASSSTRRGESEALF.

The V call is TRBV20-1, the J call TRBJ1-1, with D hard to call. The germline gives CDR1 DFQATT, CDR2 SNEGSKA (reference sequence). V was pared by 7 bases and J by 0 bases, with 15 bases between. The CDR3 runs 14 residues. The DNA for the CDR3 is TGCAGTGTACCCCGGGCGGGATTGAACACTGAAGCTTTCTTT. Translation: CSVPRAGLNTEAFF.

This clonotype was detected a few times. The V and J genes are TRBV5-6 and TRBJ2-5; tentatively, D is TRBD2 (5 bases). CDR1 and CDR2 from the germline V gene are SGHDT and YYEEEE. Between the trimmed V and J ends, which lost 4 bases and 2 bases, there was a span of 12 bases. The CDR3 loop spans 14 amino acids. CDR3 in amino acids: CASSREREQETQYF. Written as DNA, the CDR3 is TGTGCCAGCAGCAGGGAGAGGGAGCAAGAGACCCAGTACTTC.

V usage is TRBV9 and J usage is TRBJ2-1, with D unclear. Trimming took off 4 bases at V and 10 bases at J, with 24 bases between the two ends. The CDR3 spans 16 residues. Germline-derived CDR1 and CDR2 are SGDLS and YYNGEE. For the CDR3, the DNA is TGTGCCAGCAGCCTTCGCCAAACGGTGGCGACCACAGAGCAGTTCTTC. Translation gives CASSLRQTVATTEQFF. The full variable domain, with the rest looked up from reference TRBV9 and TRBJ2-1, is DSGVTQTPKHLITATGQRVTLRCSPRSGDLSVYWYQQSLDQGLQFLIQYYNGEERAKGNILERFSAQQFPDLHSELNLSSLELGDSALYFCASSLRQTVATTEQFFGPGTRLTVL.

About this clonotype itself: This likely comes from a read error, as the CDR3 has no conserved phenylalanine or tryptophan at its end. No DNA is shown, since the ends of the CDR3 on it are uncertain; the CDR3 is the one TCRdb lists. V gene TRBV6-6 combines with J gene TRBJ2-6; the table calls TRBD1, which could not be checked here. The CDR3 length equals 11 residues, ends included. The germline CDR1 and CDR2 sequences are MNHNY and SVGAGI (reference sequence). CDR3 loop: CASSYRGSGTS.

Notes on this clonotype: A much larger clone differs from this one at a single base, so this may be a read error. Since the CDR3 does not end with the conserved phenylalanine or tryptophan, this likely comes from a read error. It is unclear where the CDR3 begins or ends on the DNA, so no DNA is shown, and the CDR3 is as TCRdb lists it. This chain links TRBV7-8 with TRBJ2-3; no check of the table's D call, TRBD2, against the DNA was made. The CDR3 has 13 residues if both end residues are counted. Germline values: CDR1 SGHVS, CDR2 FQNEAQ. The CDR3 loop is CASSLAGGANTHY.